These T cell receptor beta chains were read from a single sample in a study of T-cell reconstitution after alpha-beta-depleted transplantation in children. TCRdb redid the calling of the PCR reads with MiXCR, one entry per CDR3 protein. The table records 330,000 or so distinct CDR3 sequences, 10% of them present only once. The specimen was PBMCs from the stem cell graft donor, collected from the stem cell graft. The receptors come from a human donor who donated a stem cell graft to a child with acute lymphoblastic leukemia. Both conserved end residues are part of each CDR3. A D gene is named only where the DNA matches it firmly. For some rows the clone size is stated as once, few or many, or as a class when expanded; others skip it.

clone_size j_call v_call d_call cdr3_nt cdr3_aa
few TRBJ2-5 TRBV7-9 TRBD1 TGTGCCAGCAGCTTAGGGGGACAGGGAGGTGAGACCCAGTACTTC CASSLGGQGGETQYF
NA TRBJ2-1 TRBV12-3/TRBV12-4 NA TGTGCCAGCAGTTTCAGGGCTTTGCAGTTCTTC CASSFRALQFF
few TRBJ2-1 TRBV28 NA TGTGCCAGCAGCCCGAACCTAGATGATGAGCAGTTCTTC CASSPNLDDEQFF
few TRBJ1-6 TRBV6-1 TRBD1 TGTGCCAGCAGCCCCCCGACAGGGGAGAATTCACCCCTCCACTTT CASSPPTGENSPLHF
NA TRBJ2-1 TRBV29-1 NA TGCAGCGTGACGGAAGGGAGTGGGTACAATGAGCAGTTCTTC CSVTEGSGYNEQFF
few TRBJ2-1 TRBV5-1 NA TGCGCCAGCAGCTGGATGGTCCCGCGCGGCGATGAGCAGTTCTTC CASSWMVPRGDEQFF
NA TRBJ2-1 TRBV7-6 TRBD2 TGTGCCAGCAGCTACGCTAGCGGGCCCTCCTACAATGAGCAGTTCTTC CASSYASGPSYNEQFF
NA TRBJ1-3 TRBV7-8 TRBD1 TGTGCCAGCAGCTTAGACAGGGGGCGCATAGAAGGAAACACCATATATTTT CASSLDRGRIEGNTIYF
many TRBJ2-4 TRBV20-1 NA TGCAGTGCTAGTAAGGGGATGGCCAAAAACATTCAGTACTTC CSASKGMAKNIQYF
few TRBJ2-2 TRBV20-1 TRBD2 TGCAGTGCCCCGCGGGAGGAGGCCGGGGAGCTGTTTTTT CSAPREEAGELFF
NA TRBJ2-1 TRBV4-3 NA TGCGCCAGCAGCCAAGGAATTGGTAGCGGTAATGAGCAGTTCTTC CASSQGIGSGNEQFF
NA TRBJ2-1 TRBV7-2 NA TGTGCCAGCAGCTTAGAGGGGGTGAGCTCCTACAATGAGCAGTTCTTC CASSLEGVSSYNEQFF
NA TRBJ2-4 TRBV20-1 NA TGCAGTGCCTACCAAAACATTCAGTACTTC CSAYQNIQYF
NA TRBJ2-5 TRBV5-1 NA TGCGCCAGCAGCTTGGGGGCTAGCGTACACCAAGAGACCCAGTACTTC CASSLGASVHQETQYF
many TRBJ2-7 TRBV9 NA TGTGCCAGCAGCGCCCTAGACAGAGCCTACGAGCAGTACTTC CASSALDRAYEQYF
few TRBJ2-3 TRBV7-3 TRBD2 TGTGCCAGCAGCAATGAGGGGGGCGGGAGGACAGATACGCAGTATTTT CASSNEGGGRTDTQYF
few TRBJ2-7 TRBV19 NA TGTGCCAGTAGTATCACCAGCTACTACGAGCAGTACTTC CASSITSYYEQYF
NA TRBJ2-1 TRBV4-1 NA TGCGCCAGCAGCCAAGGATGGGCGATTGGCGACAGCGGTCTGGATGAGCAGTTCTTC CASSQGWAIGDSGLDEQFF
NA TRBJ2-5 TRBV6-7 NA TGTGCCAGCAGTTACTCGAGAGGACATCCGGTGAGAGAGACCCAGTACTTC CASSYSRGHPVRETQYF
many TRBJ2-3 TRBV11-2 NA TGTGCCAGCAGCTTACCAATTACAGATACGCAGTATTTT CASSLPITDTQYF
few TRBJ2-1 TRBV9 TRBD2 TGTGCCAGCAGCGGGGAACTAGCGAATTGGAACAATGAGCAGTTCTTC CASSGELANWNNEQFF
few TRBJ2-1 TRBV4-1 TRBD2 TGCGCCAGCAGCCAAGAGGGAACTAGCGGGACCTACAATGAGCAGTTCTTC CASSQEGTSGTYNEQFF
few TRBJ1-1 TRBV29-1 NA TGCAGCGGCCTAGGACGGGAGAACACTGAAGCTTTCTTT CSGLGRENTEAFF
NA TRBJ2-1 TRBV30 NA TGTGCCAGGGACTCCGGGGGATTTGAGCAGTTCTTC CARDSGGFEQFF
NA TRBJ2-6 TRBV10-2 NA TGCGCCAGCAGTGGACAGAGGCCCTCTGGGGCCAACGTCCTGACTTTC CASSGQRPSGANVLTF
NA TRBJ2-1 TRBV6-2/TRBV6-3 TRBD2 TGTGCCAGCAGTCGCGGGGCTGCGGGAGTCAGGAATGAGCAGTTCTTC CASSRGAAGVRNEQFF
NA TRBJ2-5 TRBV12-3/TRBV12-4 TRBD2 TGTGCCAGCAGACTAGCGGGAGGGAGAGAGACCCAGTACTTC CASRLAGGRETQYF
few TRBJ2-1 TRBV4-1 NA TGCGCCAGCAGCCAAGATCTAGTGTCGTACAATGAGCAGTTCTTC CASSQDLVSYNEQFF
few TRBJ2-7 TRBV10-3 TRBD2 TGTGCCTCCGGCCCCGTACGACCCGGGACTAGCGGAACCTACGAGCAGTACTTC CASGPVRPGTSGTYEQYF
few TRBJ2-7 TRBV20-1 NA TGCAGTGCTAGAGGGGGGTGGGGATCGTCCAGGGGAAAGATGGGGCAGTACTTC CSARGGWGSSRGKMGQYF
many TRBJ2-1 TRBV5-1 TRBD2 TGCGCCAGCAGCAGGGGGGGACTAGCGGACAATGAGCAGTTCTTC CASSRGGLADNEQFF
NA TRBJ2-5 TRBV29-1 NA TGCAGCGTTCACGACCTCATCTGGGAGACCCAGTACTTC CSVHDLIWETQYF
NA TRBJ2-7 TRBV28 TRBD2 TGTGCCAGCAGTTTAGGACTAGCGGGAGCCGCCGAGCAGTACTTC CASSLGLAGAAEQYF
NA TRBJ2-3 TRBV20-1 NA TGCAGTGCTAGCGGACACATCACTAGCACAGATACGCAGTATTTT CSASGHITSTDTQYF
NA TRBJ2-7 TRBV20-1 NA TGCAGTGCTAGACGCAGGGCGGGCTACGAGCAGTACTTC CSARRRAGYEQYF
NA TRBJ2-7 TRBV5-1 TRBD1 TGCGCCAGCAGCTGGACAGGGGTTTCCTACGAGCAGTACTTC CASSWTGVSYEQYF
NA TRBJ1-4 TRBV4-2 NA TGTGCCAGCAGCCAGGCTCAAGAGGGTGCAACTAATGAAAAACTGTTTTTT CASSQAQEGATNEKLFF
many TRBJ2-3 TRBV7-2 NA TGTGCCAGCAGCCCGAGGGGACACTTAAACACAGATACGCAGTATTTT CASSPRGHLNTDTQYF
once TRBJ1-2 TRBV12-3/TRBV12-4 NA TGTGCCAGCAGTCCGATCGAGGGTCTCTATGGCTACACCTTC CASSPIEGLYGYTF
few TRBJ2-2 TRBV6-2/TRBV6-3 NA TGTGCCAGCAGTCAGTTCGGCGGGGAGCTGTTTTTT CASSQFGGELFF
NA TRBJ1-1 TRBV7-2 TRBD1 TGTGCCAGCAGCTTAGGGGACAGCACTGAAGCTTTCTTT CASSLGDSTEAFF
few TRBJ2-2 TRBV5-5 TRBD2 TGTGCCAGCAGCTTGGAGGTTAGCGGGGTCAACACCGGGGAGCTGTTTTTT CASSLEVSGVNTGELFF
NA TRBJ2-7 TRBV7-2 NA TGTGCCAGCAGCTTAGCTGGGGCCACCCGGACGGTGACCTACGAGCAGTACTTC CASSLAGATRTVTYEQYF
few TRBJ2-5 TRBV20-1 TRBD2 TGCAGTGCTGGGGGACTAGCGGGAGCATGGACAGAGACCCAGTACTTC CSAGGLAGAWTETQYF
NA TRBJ2-1 TRBV20-1 NA TGCAGTGCTAGAGACGCTAGGAGGACTGGGTCCTACAATGAGCAGTTCTTC CSARDARRTGSYNEQFF
NA TRBJ2-7 TRBV10-3 TRBD2 TGTGCCATCAGTGAGTCAAAGGGACTAGACGAGCAGTACTTC CAISESKGLDEQYF
many TRBJ2-7 TRBV20-1 TRBD1 TGCAGTGCTAGGTTGACAGGGGACTACGAGCAGTACTTC CSARLTGDYEQYF
few TRBJ2-2 TRBV3-1 TRBD2 TGTGCCAGCAGCCCCCGGCTAGCGGGTCTCGGAAGGAACACCGGGGAGCTGTTTTTT CASSPRLAGLGRNTGELFF
NA TRBJ2-1 TRBV11-2 NA TGTGCCAGCAGCCGGGGACTCCCGCAGTTCTTC CASSRGLPQFF
NA TRBJ2-1 TRBV3-1 TRBD2 TGTGCCAGCAGCCAATTGACTAGCGGAGGCAATGAGCAGTTCTTC CASSQLTSGGNEQFF
NA TRBJ2-2 TRBV7-2 NA TGTGCCAGCAGCTTAGTGCAGGGCACCGGGGAGCTGTTTTTT CASSLVQGTGELFF
NA TRBJ2-3 TRBV6-5 TRBD1 TGTGCCAGCAGTTACTCGACGACAGGGGCAGATACGCAGTATTTT CASSYSTTGADTQYF
NA TRBJ2-5 TRBV7-9 TRBD2 TGTGCCAGCAGTTATAGCGGGAGGGGATCAGCGGAGACCCAGTACTTC CASSYSGRGSAETQYF
NA TRBJ2-3 TRBV5-1 NA TGCGCCAGCAGCCAGGACAGTGCTAGCACAGATACGCAGTATTTT CASSQDSASTDTQYF
few TRBJ2-2 TRBV7-3 NA TGTGCCAGCAGCCCGGGACGGAGTACCGGGGAGCTGTTTTTT CASSPGRSTGELFF
few TRBJ2-2 TRBV4-1 TRBD1 TGCGCCAGCAGCCAAGTCGGCGACAGGGTGGGCGGGGAGCTGTTTTTT CASSQVGDRVGGELFF
NA TRBJ1-1 TRBV7-6 TRBD1 TGTGCCAGCAGCTTAGGGCGCCTCCGGACAGGGGCAATGAACACTGAAGCTTTCTTT CASSLGRLRTGAMNTEAFF
many TRBJ2-2 TRBV20-1 TRBD2 TGCAGTGCTAGTGACCCTAGCGGGAGGACCGGGGAGCTGTTTTTT CSASDPSGRTGELFF
many TRBJ2-1 TRBV5-6 NA TGTGCCAGCAGTTTCGGCTCCTACAATGAGCAGTTCTTC CASSFGSYNEQFF
NA TRBJ2-5 TRBV28 TRBD2 TGTGCCAGCATCCAAGATTCTAGCGGGTGGGGGACCCAGTACTTC CASIQDSSGWGTQYF